Listed below are T cell receptor beta chains from one sample, sequenced in a study of cytomegalovirus exposure and HLA in healthy donors. Libraries were prepared by immunoSEQ multiplex PCR; TCRdb keeps only in-frame clonotypes and omits some of them. Of nearly 200,000 clones in the sample, 80% to 90% were seen once. Sequenced material: PBMCs. The origin of the receptors is a man aged 25-45 years in good health and CMV-seronegative. CDR3s include the opening cysteine and the closing phenylalanine or tryptophan. The D gene is left open where the match is weak.

j_gene,v_gene,d_gene,CDR3aa,CDR3nt
TRBJ2-5,TRBV7-9,NA,CSSSLFAGREETQYF,TGTTCCAGCAGCTTATTTGCGGGACGGGAAGAGACCCAGTACTTC
TRBJ2-7,TRBV29-1,NA,CSVYGHREQYF,TGCAGCGTTTATGGACATCGCGAGCAGTACTTC
TRBJ2-1,TRBV27,NA,CASSRLDEQFF,TGTGCCAGCAGTCGTCTAGATGAGCAGTTCTTC
TRBJ1-1,TRBV6-6,NA,CASSLPRRKEAFF,TGTGCCAGCAGCCTCCCTCGGCGGAAAGAAGCTTTCTTT
TRBJ2-3,TRBV27,TRBD2,CASRWSGGGAPNLNTQYF,TGTGCCAGCAGGTGGAGCGGCGGGGGGGCCCCGAATCTAAATACGCAGTATTTT
TRBJ1-1,TRBV19,NA,CASSQILATEAFF,TGTGCCAGTAGTCAGATTTTGGCCACTGAAGCTTTCTTT
TRBJ1-3,TRBV7-2,NA,CASSLAWGLGNTIYF,TGTGCCAGCAGCTTAGCGTGGGGGCTAGGAAACACCATATATTTT
TRBJ1-5,TRBV28,TRBD1,CASSFLGTGLNQPQHF,TGTGCCAGCAGTTTTTTAGGGACAGGATTAAATCAGCCCCAGCATTTT
TRBJ1-2,TRBV11-2,TRBD1,CASSPTGANYGYTF,TGTGCCAGCAGCCCGACAGGGGCTAACTATGGCTACACCTTC
TRBJ1-1,TRBV7-2,NA,CASSLDRRGAFF,TGTGCCAGCAGCTTAGACCGTAGAGGAGCTTTCTTT